The 19 T cell receptor beta chains presented below share a single source sample, sequenced in a study of cytomegalovirus exposure and HLA in healthy donors. Use of 60 Vbeta and 13 Jbeta primers characterized the PCR. TCRdb keeps only in-frame clones here, not all; method: immunoSEQ multiplex PCR. The repertoire holds 200,000 to 250,000 clones, with roughly 80% as singletons. The material sequenced was PBMCs. The receptor set was obtained from a girl aged 2 to 10 in good health and CMV-seronegative.

V usage is TRBV7-8 and J usage is TRBJ2-7; a possible D gene is TRBD1 (6 bases). V lost 5 bases and J lost 3, with 14 bases in between. CDR1 SGHVS and CDR2 FQNEAQ come from the germline V gene. The CDR3 is 14 residues long. This CDR3 reads CASSRAGTNYEQYF. CDR3 coding DNA: TGTGCCAGCAGCCGCGCCGGGACAAACTACGAGCAGTACTTC.

The V gene is TRBV5-6, the J gene TRBJ2-2, with D perhaps matching TRBD1 (6 bases). The germline gives CDR1 SGHDT, CDR2 YYEEEE. Trimming took off 3 bases at V and 6 bases at J, with 12 bases between the two ends. The CDR3 has 14 residues. The CDR3, as DNA: TGTGCCAGCAGCTCGGTACGGACAGCCGGGGAGCTGTTTTTT. Translating gives CASSSVRTAGELFF.

V usage is TRBV9 and J usage is TRBJ2-2; a possible D gene is TRBD1 (5 bases). The V and J ends lost 1 base and 3 bases respectively, with 19 bases between them. Germline values: CDR1 SGDLS, CDR2 YYNGEE. This CDR3 is built from 18 residues. This CDR3 reads CASSVSRFRGTDTGELFF. The DNA for the CDR3 is TGTGCCAGCAGCGTATCCCGCTTTAGGGGAACCGACACCGGGGAGCTGTTTTTT.

The gene calls are TRBV11-1 and TRBJ2-5; TRBD1 aligns across 7 bases. V trimming: 3 bases; J trimming: 5 bases; junction bases outside the gene matches: 3. The CDR3 totals 13 residues. Germline lookup yields CDR1 SGHAT and CDR2 FQDESV (reference sequence). This chain's CDR3 is CASSFDREETQYF. For the CDR3, the DNA is TGTGCCAGCAGCTTTGACAGGGAGGAGACCCAGTACTTC.

This clone was seen more than once but under ten times. V and J are TRBV30 and TRBJ1-1; possibly TRBD1 for D (5 bases). The V and J ends lost 4 bases and 1 base respectively, with 19 bases between them. The germline gives CDR1 GTSNPN, CDR2 SVGIG (reference sequence). This CDR3 is built from 16 residues. CDR3 sequence: CAWKKKSGVGNTEAFF. The DNA of the CDR3 is TGTGCCTGGAAGAAAAAGTCGGGGGTGGGGAACACTGAAGCTTTCTTT.

This clone showed up just a few times. V gene TRBV6-5 combines with J gene TRBJ1-1; 7 nucleotides align to TRBD1. Germline V gives CDR1 MNHEY, CDR2 SVGAGI. V gave up 2 bases and J gave up 11 bases; unmatched junction bases: 8. This CDR3 has 13 residues. CDR3 in DNA: TGTGCCAGCAGTTACGGAGGGGGCAAGAGCGCTTTCTTT. It yields the protein CASSYGGGKSAFF.

V is TRBV19 and J is TRBJ1-1, with D hard to call. The CDR3 consists of 15 residues. V lost 1 base to trimming and J lost 0 bases, with 9 bases between them. Per germline, CDR1 LNHDA and CDR2 SQIVND (reference sequence). Written as DNA, the CDR3 is TGTGCCAGTAGTATAGGGCGGTTCATGAACACTGAAGCTTTCTTT. Translating it yields CASSIGRFMNTEAFF.

The chain couples TRBV7-9 to TRBJ1-1; a weak D match, TRBD1 (5 bases). Germline CDR1 SEHNR, CDR2 FQNEAQ (reference sequence). The CDR3 contains 17 residues. The germline V and J ends were trimmed by 2 bases and 1 base, with 17 bases remaining between them. CDR3 protein: CASSLRSPTVKNTEAFF. The CDR3 bases are TGTGCCAGCAGCTTAAGATCTCCGACAGTTAAGAACACTGAAGCTTTCTTT.

The V gene is TRBV6-5, the J gene TRBJ2-7; D may be TRBD2 (6 bases). Germline CDR1 reads MNHEY; CDR2 reads SVGAGI. The CDR3 runs 15 residues. Between the trimmed V and J ends, which lost 6 bases and 6 bases, there was a span of 21 bases. The CDR3 DNA sequence: TGTGCCAGCAGCTTGGGATTACCGGGAGAATCCGAGCAGTACTTC. Protein: CASSLGLPGESEQYF.

The chain recombines TRBV6-6 with TRBJ2-5; TRBD1 is a possible D gene (5 bases). Germline assignment: CDR1 MNHNY and CDR2 SVGAGI (reference sequence). V shed 6 bases and J shed 0 bases, with 14 bases lying between them. The CDR3 sequence is 15 residues long. The DNA of the CDR3 is TGTGCCAGCAGGGGGCCTCACCCGTACCAAGAGACCCAGTACTTC. It encodes CASRGPHPYQETQYF.

The chain uses TRBV10-3 and TRBJ1-1; D is unclear. V dropped 4 bases and J dropped 5 bases, with 14 bases sitting between them. The CDR3 extends over 14 amino acids. Per germline, CDR1 ENHRY and CDR2 SYGVKD. The CDR3 DNA is TGTGCCATCAGTGCCGGTCTTGAACGAACTGAAGCTTTCTTT. Encoded protein: CAISAGLERTEAFF.

The gene calls are TRBV5-3 and TRBJ2-3; no reliable D call. TRBV5-3 is an ORF, and what it does is uncertain. The CDR3 runs to 13 residues. The germline V and J ends were trimmed by 4 bases and 10 bases, with 16 bases remaining between them. Here the CDR3 DNA reads TGTGCCAGAAGCCCCGGTCCTCTCGCTGCGCAGTATTTT. Amino acids: CARSPGPLAAQYF.

The chain carries TRBV2 and TRBJ2-1; 9 nucleotides line up with TRBD2. This CDR3 is built from 16 residues. Germline CDR1 reads SNHLY; CDR2 reads FYNNEI. V lost 6 bases and J lost 4; bases outside the gene matches: 10. CDR3 residues: CASRFGGTSLYNEQFF. Written as DNA, the CDR3 is TGTGCCAGCAGGTTTGGCGGGACTAGCCTTTACAATGAGCAGTTCTTC.

This clone came up once. The V call is TRBV5-4, the J call TRBJ2-1; 8 bases fit TRBD2. V lost 2 bases and J lost 3; bases outside the gene matches: 4. Looked up from germline, CDR1 is SGHNT and CDR2 is YYREEE (reference sequence). The CDR3 consists of 15 residues. CDR3 protein: CASSFNGRDYNEQFF. In DNA, the CDR3 is TGTGCCAGCAGCTTTAACGGGAGGGACTACAATGAGCAGTTCTTC.

The chain recombines TRBV25-1 with TRBJ2-7, with 7 bases aligning to TRBD1. Germline CDR1 is MGHDK and CDR2 is SYGVNS. With 6 bases clipped from V and 7 bases from J, the junction kept 12 bases outside the gene matches. There are 14 residues in the CDR3. CDR3 sequence: CASSGTDRVKEQYF. The CDR3 coding sequence is TGTGCCAGCAGCGGGACAGATCGTGTGAAAGAGCAGTACTTC.

This chain connects TRBV15 to TRBJ2-2; maybe TRBD2 (5 bases). This CDR3 contains 16 residues. The germline V gene encodes CDR1 LNHNV and CDR2 YYDKDF (reference sequence). The ends were cut back, 3 bases at V and 5 bases at J, with 16 bases in the middle. Here the CDR3 reads CATSSAYEGRTGELFF. DNA of the CDR3: TGTGCCACCAGCAGTGCATACGAAGGGAGAACCGGGGAGCTGTTTTTT.

CDR3 DNA: TGTGCCAGCCAGCTAGCGGGAGTGGGAGATGAGCAGTTCTTC. Protein: CASQLAGVGDEQFF. The chain employs TRBV2 and TRBJ2-1; TRBD2 matches at 10 bases. The CDR3 loop spans 14 amino acids. CDR1 and CDR2 from the germline V gene are SNHLY and FYNNEI. V lost 8 bases to trimming and J lost 8 bases; unmatched junction nucleotides: 9. The full variable domain, rest sourced from reference TRBV2 and TRBJ2-1, is EPEVTQTPSHQVTQMGQEVILRCVPISNHLYFYWYRQILGQKVEFLVSFYNNEISEKSEIFDDQFSVERPDGSNFTLKIRSTKLEDSAMYFCASQLAGVGDEQFFGPGTRLTVL.

Here the CDR3 reads CASSLIRQNDYGYTF. The CDR3 nucleotides are TGTGCCAGCAGCTTGATACGACAGAATGACTATGGCTACACCTTC. The chain couples TRBV5-4 to TRBJ1-2, with D perhaps matching TRBD1 (5 bases). V was clipped by 1 base and J by 3 bases, with 13 bases between them. Germline CDR1 reads SGHNT; CDR2 reads YYREEE (reference sequence). This CDR3 has 15 residues.

This clone appeared a few times. CDR3 sequence reads: CASSQAAGSYEQYF. As DNA, the CDR3 is TGCGCCAGCAGCCAAGCCGCAGGATCCTACGAGCAGTACTTC. This chain links TRBV4-1 with TRBJ2-7; D ambiguous. With 1 base removed from V and 1 base from J, the gap between germline ends came to 8 bases. The CDR3 loop spans 14 amino acids. Germline V gene lookup returns CDR1 MGHRA and CDR2 YSYEKL.